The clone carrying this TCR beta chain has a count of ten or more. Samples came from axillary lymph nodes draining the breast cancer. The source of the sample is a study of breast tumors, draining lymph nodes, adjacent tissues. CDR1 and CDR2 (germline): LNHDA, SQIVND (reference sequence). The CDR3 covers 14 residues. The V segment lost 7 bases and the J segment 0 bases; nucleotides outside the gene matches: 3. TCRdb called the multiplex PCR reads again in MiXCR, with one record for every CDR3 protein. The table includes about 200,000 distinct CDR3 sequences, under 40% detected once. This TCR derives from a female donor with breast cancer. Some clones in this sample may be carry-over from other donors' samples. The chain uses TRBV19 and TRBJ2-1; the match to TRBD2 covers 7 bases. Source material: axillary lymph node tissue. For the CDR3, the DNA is TGTGCCAGTAAGCGGGGCGACTCCTACAATGAGCAGTTCTTC. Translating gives CASKRGDSYNEQFF.